The T cell receptor (beta chain) described here comes from a study of control samples from healthy donors and cancer patients. TCRdb's table, derived via immunoSEQ multiplex PCR, lists solely in-frame clones and lacks some. Of about 130,000 clones listed, around 94% are singletons. Germline CDR1 MNHNY, CDR2 SVGAGI (reference sequence). V gave up 0 bases and J gave up 0 bases; unmatched junction bases: 4. The CDR3 extends over 16 amino acids. This chain connects TRBV6-6 to TRBJ2-5; 7 bases fit TRBD1. This sequence originates from a man aged 60 to 69 with colorectal cancer. Sequenced sample: PBMCs. CDR3 sequence (DNA): TGTGCCAGCAGTTACTCTCGACAGGGATACCAAGAGACCCAGTACTTC. It translates to CASSYSRQGYQETQYF.